This T cell receptor (beta chain) was observed in a study of shared clonotypes between healthy human individuals. Genomic DNA of every subset was divided equally among multiple immunoSEQ plates. In the source study's methods: Filtering differed since immunoSEQ provided only junctions, with no quality scores. Profiled with immunoSEQ multiplex PCR; TCRdb holds only in-frame clones, not every one. V and J calls and clone size are copied from that table; D and trimming were computed from the DNA. The sample consists of nearly 2 million clones, about 95% of them appearing once. The CDR3 consists of 16 residues. Germline CDR1 is SQVTM and CDR2 is ANQGSEA. V shed 1 base and J 5 bases; nucleotides not matched to a gene: 4. With regard to this clone: As yet, its antigen is unknown.

Findings and caveats of the study: Blood alone was sampled, and tissue repertoires likely differ. Relative to their counterparts shared across all four donors, non-shared clonotypes exhibited diminished generation probabilities.

Terminally differentiated effector memory CD45RA+ cells were excluded from the naive CD8 cells, which were CD45RO-negative and positively selected for CCR7. This sequence joins TRBV29-1 and TRBJ2-3, with 15 bases matching TRBD2. Sequenced: naive CD8+ T cells sorted from blood. The clonotype was recovered from a man between 18 and 35 years old in good health. CDR3 DNA: TGCAGCGTTGAAGGGACTAGCGGGGGGGAAGGAGATACGCAGTATTTT. It specifies CSVEGTSGGEGDTQYF.